Listed below are T cell receptor beta chains from one sample, sequenced in a study of shared clonotypes between healthy human individuals. Data came from immunoSEQ multiplex PCR; TCRdb stores just in-frame clones and leaves some out. Among approximately 1.5 million clones listed, 98% were seen once. The sample comprised naive CD4+ T cells sorted from blood. The receptors derive from a man aged 25-45 years in good health. Both conserved end residues are part of each CDR3. The D gene is left open where the match is weak.

TRBV27,TRBJ1-2,NA,CASSLLRGGGPYGYTF,TGTGCCAGCAGTTTACTCCGGGGTGGCGGTCCGTATGGCTACACCTTC
TRBV5-1,TRBJ2-7,TRBD1,CASSWDRGDEQYF,TGCGCCAGCAGCTGGGACAGGGGCGACGAGCAGTACTTC
TRBV10-1,TRBJ2-7,NA,CASSALREQYF,TGCGCCAGCAGTGCTTTAAGGGAGCAGTACTTC
TRBV30,TRBJ1-5,NA,CAWSVDPWGQPQHF,TGTGCCTGGAGTGTTGACCCCTGGGGTCAGCCCCAGCATTTT
TRBV7-2,TRBJ2-7,TRBD2,CASSLGLAGEQYF,TGTGCCAGCAGCCTGGGACTAGCCGGCGAGCAGTACTTC
TRBV11-2,TRBJ2-3,NA,CASSPELVDTQYF,TGTGCCAGCAGCCCGGAGCTGGTGGATACGCAGTATTTT
TRBV14,TRBJ2-2,TRBD1,CASSQDDRGFTGELFF,TGTGCCAGCAGCCAAGACGACAGGGGGTTCACCGGGGAGCTGTTTTTT
TRBV15,TRBJ2-2,TRBD1,CATSSSDRGITGELFF,TGTGCCACCAGCAGCTCGGACAGGGGGATCACCGGGGAGCTGTTTTTT
TRBV4-1,TRBJ2-7,NA,CASSQDTLGVVSSYEQYF,TGCGCCAGCAGCCAGGATACTCTAGGGGTGGTTAGCTCCTACGAGCAGTACTTC
TRBV11-2,TRBJ2-7,TRBD1,CASSLMLDRGLRVWGEQYF,TGTGCCAGCAGCTTAATGCTGGACAGGGGTCTCCGGGTTTGGGGGGAGCAGTACTTC
TRBV12-5,TRBJ2-2,NA,CASGLPYTGELFF,TGTGCTAGTGGTTTACCTTACACCGGGGAGCTGTTTTTT